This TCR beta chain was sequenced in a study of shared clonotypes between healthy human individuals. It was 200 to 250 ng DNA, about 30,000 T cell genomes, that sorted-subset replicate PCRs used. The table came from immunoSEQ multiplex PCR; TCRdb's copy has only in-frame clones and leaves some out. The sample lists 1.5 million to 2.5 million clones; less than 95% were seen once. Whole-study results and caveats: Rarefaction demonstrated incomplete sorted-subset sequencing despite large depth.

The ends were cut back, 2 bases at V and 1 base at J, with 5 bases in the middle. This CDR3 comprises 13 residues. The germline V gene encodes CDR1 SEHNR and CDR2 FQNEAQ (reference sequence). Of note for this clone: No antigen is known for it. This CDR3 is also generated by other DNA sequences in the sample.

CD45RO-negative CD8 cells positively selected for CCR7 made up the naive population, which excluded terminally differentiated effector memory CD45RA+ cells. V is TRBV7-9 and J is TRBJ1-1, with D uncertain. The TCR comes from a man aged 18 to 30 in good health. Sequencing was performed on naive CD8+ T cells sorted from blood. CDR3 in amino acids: CASSLPGNTEAFF. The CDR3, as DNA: TGTGCCAGCAGCTTACCTGGGAACACTGAAGCTTTCTTT. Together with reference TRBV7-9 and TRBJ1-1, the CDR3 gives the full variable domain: DTGVSQNPRHKITKRGQNVTFRCDPISEHNRLYWYRQTLGQGPEFLTYFQNEAQLEKSRLLSDRFSAERPKGSFSTLEIQRTEQGDSAMYLCASSLPGNTEAFFGQGTRLTVV.